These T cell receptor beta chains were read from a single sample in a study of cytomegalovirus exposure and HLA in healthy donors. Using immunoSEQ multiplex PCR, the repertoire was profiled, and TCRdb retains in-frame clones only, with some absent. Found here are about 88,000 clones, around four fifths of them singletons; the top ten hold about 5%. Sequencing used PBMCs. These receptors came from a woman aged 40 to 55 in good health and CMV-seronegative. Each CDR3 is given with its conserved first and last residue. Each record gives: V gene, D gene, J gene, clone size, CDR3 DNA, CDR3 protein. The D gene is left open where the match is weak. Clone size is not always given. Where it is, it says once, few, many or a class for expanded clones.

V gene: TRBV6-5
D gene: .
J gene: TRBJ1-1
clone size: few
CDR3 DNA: TGTGCCAGCATCTCCGGTTCCACTGAAGCTTTCTTT
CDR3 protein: CASISGSTEAFF

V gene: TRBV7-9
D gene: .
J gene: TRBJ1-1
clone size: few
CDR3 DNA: TGTGCCAGCAGCTTAGGACAGACGAACACTGAAGCTTTCTTT
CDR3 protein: CASSLGQTNTEAFF

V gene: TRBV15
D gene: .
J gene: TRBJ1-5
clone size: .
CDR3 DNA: TGTGCCACCAGCAGTAGACAGTACAATAGCAATCAGCCCCAGCATTTT
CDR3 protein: CATSSRQYNSNQPQHF

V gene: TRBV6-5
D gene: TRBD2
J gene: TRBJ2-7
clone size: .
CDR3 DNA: TGTGCCACCCTAAAGCGGGGGGCCGGCGAGCAGTACTTC
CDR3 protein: CATLKRGAGEQYF

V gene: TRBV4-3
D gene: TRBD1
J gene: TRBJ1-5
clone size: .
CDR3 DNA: TGCGCCAGCAGCCAACCCATCCCCCAGACAGGGTATTCGTGGAGCAATCAGCCCCAGCATTTT
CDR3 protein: CASSQPIPQTGYSWSNQPQHF

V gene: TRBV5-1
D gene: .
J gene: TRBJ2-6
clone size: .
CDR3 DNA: TGCGCCAGCAGCCAGTCCTCTGGGGCCAACGTCCTGACTTTC
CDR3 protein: CASSQSSGANVLTF

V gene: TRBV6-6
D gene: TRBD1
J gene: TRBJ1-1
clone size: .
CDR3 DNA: TGTGCCAGCAGCCGCCCCCGGGGACAGGGGAACACTGAAGCTTTCTTT
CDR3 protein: CASSRPRGQGNTEAFF

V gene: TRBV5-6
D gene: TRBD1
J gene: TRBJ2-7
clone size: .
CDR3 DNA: TGTGCCAGCAGCTACGGGACAGTCTACGAGCAGTACTTC
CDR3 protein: CASSYGTVYEQYF

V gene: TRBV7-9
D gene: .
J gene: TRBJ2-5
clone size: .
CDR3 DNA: TGTGCCAGCAGCCAGGTTGTAGAGACCCAGTACTTC
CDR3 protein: CASSQVVETQYF

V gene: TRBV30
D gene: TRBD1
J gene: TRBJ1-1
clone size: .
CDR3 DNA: TGTGCCTGGAGTGTAGGGGCAGGGGGGAAGAACACTGAAGCTTTCTTT
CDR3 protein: CAWSVGAGGKNTEAFF

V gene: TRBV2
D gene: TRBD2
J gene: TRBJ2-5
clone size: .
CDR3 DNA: TGTGCCAGCAGTGACCAGGCGGGGGTAGGAGAGACCCAGTACTTC
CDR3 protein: CASSDQAGVGETQYF

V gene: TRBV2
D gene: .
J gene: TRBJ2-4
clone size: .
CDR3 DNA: TGTGCCAGCAGTGAGGTGCGCGGCATTCAGTACTTC
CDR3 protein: CASSEVRGIQYF

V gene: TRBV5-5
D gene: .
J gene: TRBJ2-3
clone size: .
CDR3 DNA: TGTGCCAGCAGCCGGGACTCCTCCACAGATACGCAGTATTTT
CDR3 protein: CASSRDSSTDTQYF

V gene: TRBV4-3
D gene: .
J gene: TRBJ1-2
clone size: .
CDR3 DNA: TGCGCCAGCAGCCAACTCGTTGGGGGGGCCTATGGCTACACCTTC
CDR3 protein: CASSQLVGGAYGYTF

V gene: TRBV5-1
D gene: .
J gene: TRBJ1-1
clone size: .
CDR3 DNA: TGCGCCAGCAGCCCGAACCAGGGGCGGAACACTGAAGCTTTCTTT
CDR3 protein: CASSPNQGRNTEAFF